This record looks at one T cell receptor (beta chain) sequence and its context. The data originate from a study of blood T cell repertoires in COVID-19. The wider study: Researchers got acute and convalescent COVID-19 samples from the United States, Italy and Spain.

Repertoires were generated with immunoSEQ multiplex PCR, while TCRdb's copy carries only in-frame clones and drops some. The profile shows roughly 58,000 clones, 76% of them singletons. The CDR3 spans 12 residues. V was cut by 8 bases and J by 9 bases, with 14 bases left in between. The germline gives CDR1 LNHDA, CDR2 SQIVND (reference sequence). Sequenced: peripheral blood. The chain couples TRBV19 to TRBJ1-5; no firm D call. The sequence was collected from a man aged 50 to 60 with active or convalescent COVID-19. CDR3 in amino acids: CASQGPEGPQHF. The DNA of the CDR3 is TGTGCCAGTCAAGGCCCCGAGGGGCCCCAGCATTTT.